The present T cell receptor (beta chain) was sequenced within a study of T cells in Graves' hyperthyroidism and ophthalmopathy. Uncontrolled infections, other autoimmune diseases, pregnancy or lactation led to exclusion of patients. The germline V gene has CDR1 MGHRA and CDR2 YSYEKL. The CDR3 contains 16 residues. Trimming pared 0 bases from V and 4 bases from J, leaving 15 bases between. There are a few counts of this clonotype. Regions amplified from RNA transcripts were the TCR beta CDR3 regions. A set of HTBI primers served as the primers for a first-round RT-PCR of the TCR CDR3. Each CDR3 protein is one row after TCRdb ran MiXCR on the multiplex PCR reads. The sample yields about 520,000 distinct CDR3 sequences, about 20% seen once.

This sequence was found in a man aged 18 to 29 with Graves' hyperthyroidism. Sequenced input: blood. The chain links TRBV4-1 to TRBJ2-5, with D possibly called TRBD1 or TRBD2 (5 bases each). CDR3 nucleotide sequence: TGCGCCAGCAGCCAAGATTTCAGAGGGGCGGGAGAGACCCAGTACTTC. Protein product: CASSQDFRGAGETQYF.